Sequencing of this T cell receptor beta chain was carried out in a study of Ad26.COV2.S vaccination and SARS-CoV-2 variants. The treatment is: 15 to 20 received Ad26.COV2.S at low or high dose, single or two shots; roughly 5 received placebo; per-sample allocation not given. All samples were drawn on day 63, counting from the first vaccine or placebo injection. Trimming pared 3 bases from V and 4 bases from J, leaving 16 bases between. Germline CDR1 is SGHRS and CDR2 is YFSETQ. The CDR3 runs 15 residues. The protocol was immunoSEQ multiplex PCR, while the TCRdb copy is restricted to in-frame clones and leaves out a portion. The sample records fewer than 400,000 clones, around 84% being singletons.

The starting material was peripheral blood, obtained in a trial of Ad26.COV2.S vaccine versus placebo. This sequence was found in a person between 18 and 59 years old who received the Ad26.COV2.S COVID-19 vaccine or a placebo. The chain has TRBV5-1 and TRBJ2-5; a weak D match, TRBD2 (5 bases). Here the CDR3 reads CASSSPAGERETQYF. As DNA, the CDR3 is TGCGCCAGCAGCTCTCCCGCCGGGGAACGAGAGACCCAGTACTTC.